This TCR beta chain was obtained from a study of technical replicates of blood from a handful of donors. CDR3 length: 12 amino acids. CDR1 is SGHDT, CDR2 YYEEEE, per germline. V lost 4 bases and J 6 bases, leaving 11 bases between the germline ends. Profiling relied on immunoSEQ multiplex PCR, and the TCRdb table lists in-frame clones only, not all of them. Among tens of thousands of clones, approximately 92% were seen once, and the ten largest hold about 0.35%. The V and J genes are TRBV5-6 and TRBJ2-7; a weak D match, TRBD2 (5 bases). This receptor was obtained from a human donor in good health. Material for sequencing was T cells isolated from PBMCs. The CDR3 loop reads CASSTLAIEQYF. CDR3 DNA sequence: TGTGCCAGCAGCACCCTAGCAATCGAGCAGTACTTC.